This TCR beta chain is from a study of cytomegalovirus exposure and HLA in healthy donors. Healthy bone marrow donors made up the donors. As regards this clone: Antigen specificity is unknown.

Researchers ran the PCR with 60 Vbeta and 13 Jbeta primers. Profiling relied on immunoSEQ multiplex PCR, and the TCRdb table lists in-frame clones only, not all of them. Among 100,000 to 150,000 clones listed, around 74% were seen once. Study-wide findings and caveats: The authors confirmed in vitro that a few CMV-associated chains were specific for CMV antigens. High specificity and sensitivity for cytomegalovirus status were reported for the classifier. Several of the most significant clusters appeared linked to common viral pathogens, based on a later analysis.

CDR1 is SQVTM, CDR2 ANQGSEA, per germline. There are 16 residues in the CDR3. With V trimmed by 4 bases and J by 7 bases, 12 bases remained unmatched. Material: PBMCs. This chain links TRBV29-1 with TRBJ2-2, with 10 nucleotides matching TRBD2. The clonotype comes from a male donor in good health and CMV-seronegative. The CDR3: CSVVPAGGPRGGELFF. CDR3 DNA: TGCAGCGTTGTTCCAGCGGGAGGGCCTCGGGGCGGGGAGCTGTTTTTT.